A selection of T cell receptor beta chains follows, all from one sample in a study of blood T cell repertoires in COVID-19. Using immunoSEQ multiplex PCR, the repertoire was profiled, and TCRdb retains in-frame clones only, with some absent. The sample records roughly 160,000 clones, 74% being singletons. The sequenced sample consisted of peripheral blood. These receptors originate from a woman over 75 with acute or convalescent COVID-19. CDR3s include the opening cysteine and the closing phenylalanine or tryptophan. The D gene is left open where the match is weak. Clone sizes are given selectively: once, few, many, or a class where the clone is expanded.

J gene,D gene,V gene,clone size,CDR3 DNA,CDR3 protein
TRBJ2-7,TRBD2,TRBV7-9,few,TGTGCCAGCAGCCGGGGACTAGCGGGAGCTAACGAGCAGTACTTC,CASSRGLAGANEQYF
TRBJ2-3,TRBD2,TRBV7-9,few,TGTGCCAGCAGCCCCCCGGTGGTTGCGGGAGGGGCAGATACGCAGTATTTT,CASSPPVVAGGADTQYF
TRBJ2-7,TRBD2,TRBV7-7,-,TGTGCCAGCAGCTCAGCTAGCGGGGGCCACTACGAGCAGTACTTC,CASSSASGGHYEQYF
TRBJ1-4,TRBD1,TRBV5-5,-,TGTGCCAGCAGGACCGGGACAGGGTTTGAAAAACTGTTTTTT,CASRTGTGFEKLFF
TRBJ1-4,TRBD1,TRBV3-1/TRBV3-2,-,TGTGCCAGCAGCCACAGGGGGCGAGGTGAAAAACTGTTTTTT,CASSHRGRGEKLFF
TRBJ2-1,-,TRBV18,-,TGTGCCAGCTCACCAGGGCTAGCGCCGGGCAATGAGCAGTTCTTC,CASSPGLAPGNEQFF
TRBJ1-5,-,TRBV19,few,TGTGCCAGTAGTATAGAGGGGGCCAGCAATCAGCCCCAGCATTTT,CASSIEGASNQPQHF
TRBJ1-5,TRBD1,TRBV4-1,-,TGCGCCAGCAGCCGGGCACTACGGACAGGGGGCTTGAAGGGGGATCAGCCCCAGCATTTT,CASSRALRTGGLKGDQPQHF
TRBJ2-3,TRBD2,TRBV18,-,TGTGCCAGCTCACCACGGCCTAGCGGGAGGCCCCTAGATACGCAGTATTTT,CASSPRPSGRPLDTQYF
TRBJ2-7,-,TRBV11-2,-,TGTGCCAGCAGCCGTGACAGGAGTGACGAGCAGTACTTC,CASSRDRSDEQYF
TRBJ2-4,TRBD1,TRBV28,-,TGTGCCAGCAGTACCCCCGGGACAGGGAAAGTTGGGGCCAAAAACATTCAGTACTTC,CASSTPGTGKVGAKNIQYF
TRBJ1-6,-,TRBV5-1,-,TGCGCCAGCAGCTTGAGTCAGGGATATAATTCACCCCTCCACTTT,CASSLSQGYNSPLHF
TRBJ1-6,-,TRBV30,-,TGTGCCTGGAGTCTCCGGTATTCACCCCTCCACTTT,CAWSLRYSPLHF
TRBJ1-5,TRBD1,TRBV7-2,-,TGTGCCAGCAGCTTAACAGGGGGGAATTATCAGCCCCAGCATTTT,CASSLTGGNYQPQHF
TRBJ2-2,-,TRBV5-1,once,TGCGCCAGCAGACAGAACACCGGGGAGCTGTTTTTT,CASRQNTGELFF
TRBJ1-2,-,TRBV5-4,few,TGTGCCAGCAGCTACTCGTTGGGCTACACCTTC,CASSYSLGYTF
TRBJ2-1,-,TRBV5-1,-,TGCGCCAGCGGCAACACGGGTTCCTACAATGAGCAGTTCTTC,CASGNTGSYNEQFF
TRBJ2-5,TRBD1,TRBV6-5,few,TGTGCCAGCAGTCGTAAGACAGGGGGCGAGACCCAGTACTTC,CASSRKTGGETQYF
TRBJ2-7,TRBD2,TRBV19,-,TGTGCCAGTAGTTCGGCGGGAGTACCCTACGAGCAGTACTTC,CASSSAGVPYEQYF
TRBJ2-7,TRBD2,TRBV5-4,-,TGTGCCAGCAGCTTATGGACTAGACCTTACGAGCAGTACTTC,CASSLWTRPYEQYF
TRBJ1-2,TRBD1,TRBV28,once,TGTGCCAGCAGTTTAGATGTTTTAATACAGGGGGCCTCCCATGGCTACACCTTC,CASSLDVLIQGASHGYTF
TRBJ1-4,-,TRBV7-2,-,TGTGCCAGCAGCTTAGCGTTTCAGGGAGGTGAAAAACTGTTTTTT,CASSLAFQGGEKLFF
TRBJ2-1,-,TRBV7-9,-,TGTGCCAGCAGCTTAGGCCCTACCGACTACAATGAGCAGTTCTTC,CASSLGPTDYNEQFF
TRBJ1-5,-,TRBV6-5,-,TGTGCCAGCACCTTTAGCAATCAGCCCCAGCATTTT,CASTFSNQPQHF
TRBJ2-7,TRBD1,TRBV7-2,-,TGTGCCAGCAGCTTAGGGACAGGGGGCCTCTACGAGCAGTACTTC,CASSLGTGGLYEQYF
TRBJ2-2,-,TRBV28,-,TGTGCCAGCAGTCCGGAAACTAGGAGCGGGGAGCTGTTTTTT,CASSPETRSGELFF
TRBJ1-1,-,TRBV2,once,TGTGCCAGCAGCTTACGCGACACTGAAGCTTTCTTT,CASSLRDTEAFF
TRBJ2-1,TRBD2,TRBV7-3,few,TGTGCCAGCAGCTCCCGACTAGCGGAGTACAATGAGCAGTTCTTC,CASSSRLAEYNEQFF
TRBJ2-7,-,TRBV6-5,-,TGTGCCAGCGGTCGACTAGATAGAGAGCAGTACTTC,CASGRLDREQYF
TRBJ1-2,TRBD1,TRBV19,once,TGTGCCAGTAGAAGACAGGGGGGGAACTATGGCTACACCTTC,CASRRQGGNYGYTF
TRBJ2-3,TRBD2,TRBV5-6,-,TGTGCCAGCAGCTTTCTGGCAGGGACTATGGATACGCAGTATTTT,CASSFLAGTMDTQYF
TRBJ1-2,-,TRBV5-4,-,TGTGCCAGCAGCGTCGACCCCGGGACAAGGGACTATGGCTACACCTTC,CASSVDPGTRDYGYTF
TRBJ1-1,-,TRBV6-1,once,TGTGCCAGCAGTGAACAGCAGGGTCCCACTGAAGCTTTCTTT,CASSEQQGPTEAFF
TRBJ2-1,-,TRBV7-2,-,TGTGCCAGCAGAACTCGAGCGGGTTCCTACAATGAGCAGTTCTTC,CASRTRAGSYNEQFF
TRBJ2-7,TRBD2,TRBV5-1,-,TGCGCCAGCAGCCAGACTAGCGGGAGACTTCGCGAGCAGTACTTC,CASSQTSGRLREQYF
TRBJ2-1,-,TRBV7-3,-,TGTGCCAGCAGCCAGGGACTCAACTACAATGAGCAGTTCTTC,CASSQGLNYNEQFF
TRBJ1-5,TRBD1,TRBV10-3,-,TGTGCCATCAGTGTTGGGACAGAAAATCAGCCCCAGCATTTT,CAISVGTENQPQHF
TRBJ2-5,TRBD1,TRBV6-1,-,TGTGCCAGCAAAGTACAGGGGGCTGGAGTAGAGACCCAGTACTTC,CASKVQGAGVETQYF
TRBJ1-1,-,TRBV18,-,TGTGCCAGCTCACCAAACAGGGATAGTAACACTGAAGCTTTCTTT,CASSPNRDSNTEAFF
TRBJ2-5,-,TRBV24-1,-,TGTGCCACCGGAACAGGGCAAGAGACCCAGTACTTC,CATGTGQETQYF
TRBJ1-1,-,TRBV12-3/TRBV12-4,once,TGTGCCAGCAGTTCACAGGGAAACACTGAAGCTTTCTTT,CASSSQGNTEAFF
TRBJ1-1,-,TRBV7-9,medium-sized,TGTGCCAGCTCATATCACAGGGAAGTGCCCACTGAAGCTTTCTTT,CASSYHREVPTEAFF
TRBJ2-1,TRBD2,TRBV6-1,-,TGTGCCAGCAGTGAAGTGGGGACTAGCGTGGAGCAGTTCTTC,CASSEVGTSVEQFF
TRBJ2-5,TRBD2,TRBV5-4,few,TGTGCCAGCAGCCTAAGACTAGCGGGAGAGTCGGAGACCCAGTACTTC,CASSLRLAGESETQYF
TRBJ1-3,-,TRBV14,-,TGTGCCAGCAGCCAATACAGGACAGACTCTGGAAACACCATATATTTT,CASSQYRTDSGNTIYF
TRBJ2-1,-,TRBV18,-,TGTGCCAGCTCCATAAGCGGAGGGCGTTTTAATGAGCAGTTCTTC,CASSISGGRFNEQFF
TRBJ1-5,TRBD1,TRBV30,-,TGTGCCTGGAGAAGCGGGACAGGGAGTAAATCATCGCCCCAGCATTTT,CAWRSGTGSKSSPQHF
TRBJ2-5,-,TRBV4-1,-,TGCGCCAGCAGCCTCTATAGGGGTGGGGAGACCCAGTACTTC,CASSLYRGGETQYF
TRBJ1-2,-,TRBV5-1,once,TGCGCCAGCAGCTTGGGAGGAGGCTTCGATGGCTACACCTTC,CASSLGGGFDGYTF
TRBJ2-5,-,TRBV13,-,TGTGCCAGCAGCCGGAAGACACACAACCAAGAGACCCAGTACTTC,CASSRKTHNQETQYF
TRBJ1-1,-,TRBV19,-,TGTGCCGTAAACACTGAAGCTTTCTTT,CAVNTEAFF
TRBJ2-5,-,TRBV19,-,TGTGCCAGTAGTATGGCCCAAGAGACCCAGTACTTC,CASSMAQETQYF
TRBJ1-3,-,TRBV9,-,TGTGCCAGCAGCGTAGGAGGACAGAGACTCTCTGGAAACACCATATATTTT,CASSVGGQRLSGNTIYF
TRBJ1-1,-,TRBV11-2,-,TGTGCCAGCAGCTTACAGACTATGAACACTGAAGCTTTCTTT,CASSLQTMNTEAFF